These T cell receptor beta chains were read from a single sample in a study of T-cell reconstitution after alpha-beta-depleted transplantation in children. Each CDR3 protein is one row after TCRdb ran MiXCR on the PCR reads. The sample contains around 200,000 distinct CDR3 sequences, roughly 7.5% of which appear only once. The starting material was PBMCs from the stem cell graft donor, obtained from the stem cell graft. The receptors here all came from a human donor who donated a stem cell graft to a child with Wiskott-Aldrich syndrome. The CDR3 runs from the conserved cysteine through the conserved F or W. The D gene is left open where the match is weak. Some rows mark clone size as missing; the rest say once, few, many or name a class of expanded clone.

d_gene: NA
v_gene: TRBV27
j_gene: TRBJ1-5
abundance: many
CDR3nt: TGTGCCAGCAGTTTTCTTGGTCAGCCCCAGCATTTT
CDR3aa: CASSFLGQPQHF

d_gene: TRBD1
v_gene: TRBV7-8
j_gene: TRBJ1-1
abundance: few
CDR3nt: TGTGCCAGCAGCTCTACAGGGGTGGGCACTGAAGCTTTCTTT
CDR3aa: CASSSTGVGTEAFF

d_gene: NA
v_gene: TRBV5-1
j_gene: TRBJ2-1
abundance: NA
CDR3nt: TGCGCCAGCAGCTTGGTGGCAACCAGCTCCTACAATGAGCAGTTCTTC
CDR3aa: CASSLVATSSYNEQFF

d_gene: TRBD2
v_gene: TRBV4-3
j_gene: TRBJ2-1
abundance: many
CDR3nt: TGCGCCAGCAGCCAAACATTAGCGGGAGCCCAGTTTTTC
CDR3aa: CASSQTLAGAQFF

d_gene: TRBD1
v_gene: TRBV7-9
j_gene: TRBJ2-7
abundance: many
CDR3nt: TGTGCCAGCAGCCGGACAGGGGACGAGCAGTACTTC
CDR3aa: CASSRTGDEQYF

d_gene: NA
v_gene: TRBV12-3/TRBV12-4
j_gene: TRBJ2-5
abundance: many
CDR3nt: TGTGCCAGCACCCAACCCCCTGAAGAGACCCAGTACTTC
CDR3aa: CASTQPPEETQYF

d_gene: NA
v_gene: TRBV28
j_gene: TRBJ1-2
abundance: many
CDR3nt: TGTGCCAGCAGACCCACAGGACAGTTTGGTATGGACTATGGCTACACCTTC
CDR3aa: CASRPTGQFGMDYGYTF

d_gene: NA
v_gene: TRBV4-2
j_gene: TRBJ1-1
abundance: many
CDR3nt: TGTGCCAGCAGCCAAGAAACGATAGCTTTCTTT
CDR3aa: CASSQETIAFF

d_gene: NA
v_gene: TRBV12-3/TRBV12-4
j_gene: TRBJ1-2
abundance: many
CDR3nt: TGTGCCAGCAGTTCCTGGGACATCGGTGGCTACACCTTC
CDR3aa: CASSSWDIGGYTF

d_gene: NA
v_gene: TRBV5-1
j_gene: TRBJ1-1
abundance: many
CDR3nt: TGCGCCAGCAGCTTGCAGAAGGGTGGGACTGAAGCTTTCTTT
CDR3aa: CASSLQKGGTEAFF

d_gene: TRBD2
v_gene: TRBV20-1
j_gene: TRBJ2-1
abundance: NA
CDR3nt: TGCAGTGCTAGAACCCTTTTAGCGGGGGGCATCTCCTACAATGAGCAGTTCTTC
CDR3aa: CSARTLLAGGISYNEQFF

d_gene: TRBD1
v_gene: TRBV10-3
j_gene: TRBJ2-7
abundance: many
CDR3nt: TGTGCCATCAGGGAGGACAGGGACGAGCAGTACTTC
CDR3aa: CAIREDRDEQYF

d_gene: TRBD1
v_gene: TRBV5-1
j_gene: TRBJ2-2
abundance: many
CDR3nt: TGCGCCAGCAGCAATAGAAATCCGGGACAGGGTTACACCGGGGAGCTGTTTTTT
CDR3aa: CASSNRNPGQGYTGELFF

d_gene: NA
v_gene: TRBV10-1
j_gene: TRBJ2-1
abundance: many
CDR3nt: TGCGCCAGCAGTCCCGAGGGGAGGCCCCCGGGGGATGAGCAGTTCTTC
CDR3aa: CASSPEGRPPGDEQFF

d_gene: NA
v_gene: TRBV6-5
j_gene: TRBJ1-2
abundance: NA
CDR3nt: TGTGCCAGCAGTTCCCACCCCGAACAAGGTGGCTACACCTTC
CDR3aa: CASSSHPEQGGYTF

d_gene: NA
v_gene: TRBV6-5
j_gene: TRBJ1-2
abundance: many
CDR3nt: TGTGCCAGCAGTCACCGGGTCCTAGCTAACTATGGCTACACCTTC
CDR3aa: CASSHRVLANYGYTF

d_gene: NA
v_gene: TRBV12-3/TRBV12-4
j_gene: TRBJ2-3
abundance: many
CDR3nt: TGTGCCAGCAAAGGCAGCACAGATACGCAGTATTTT
CDR3aa: CASKGSTDTQYF

d_gene: NA
v_gene: TRBV12-3/TRBV12-4
j_gene: TRBJ2-5
abundance: NA
CDR3nt: TGTGCCAGCAGTCTACCCCACACGGCTCGGGAGACCCAGTACTTC
CDR3aa: CASSLPHTARETQYF

d_gene: TRBD2
v_gene: TRBV12-3/TRBV12-4
j_gene: TRBJ2-2
abundance: many
CDR3nt: TGTGCCAGCAGTGCACTAGCGGGGGGAACCGGGGAGCTGTTTTTT
CDR3aa: CASSALAGGTGELFF

d_gene: NA
v_gene: TRBV12-3/TRBV12-4
j_gene: TRBJ2-1
abundance: many
CDR3nt: TGTGCCAGCAGTCCCGGGTTTAGAAATGAGCAGTTCTTC
CDR3aa: CASSPGFRNEQFF

d_gene: NA
v_gene: TRBV5-1
j_gene: TRBJ1-6
abundance: many
CDR3nt: TGCGCCAGCAGCGAGTGGCGTGATTCACCCCTCCACTTT
CDR3aa: CASSEWRDSPLHF

d_gene: NA
v_gene: TRBV19
j_gene: TRBJ2-2
abundance: many
CDR3nt: TGTGCCAGTAGTCAGGGACTCACCGGGGAGCTGTTTTTT
CDR3aa: CASSQGLTGELFF

d_gene: NA
v_gene: TRBV5-5
j_gene: TRBJ1-1
abundance: many
CDR3nt: TGTGCCAGCAGCTTGACGACGGTGAACACTGAAGCTTTCTTT
CDR3aa: CASSLTTVNTEAFF

d_gene: NA
v_gene: TRBV6-5
j_gene: TRBJ2-7
abundance: few
CDR3nt: TGTGCCAGCACCTCGAGGGGGTACGAGCAGTACTTC
CDR3aa: CASTSRGYEQYF

d_gene: NA
v_gene: TRBV28
j_gene: TRBJ1-5
abundance: NA
CDR3nt: TGTGCCAGCAGTTCCCGACTGAGACCACATGATAGCAATCAGCCCCAGCATTTT
CDR3aa: CASSSRLRPHDSNQPQHF

d_gene: NA
v_gene: TRBV4-1
j_gene: TRBJ2-3
abundance: many
CDR3nt: TGCGCCAGCAGCCAAGCAGCTACGCAGTATTTT
CDR3aa: CASSQAATQYF

d_gene: NA
v_gene: TRBV7-9
j_gene: TRBJ2-1
abundance: many
CDR3nt: TGTGCCAGCAGCTCTCGGTCTTTGATGACCCCTTACAATGAGCAGTTCTTC
CDR3aa: CASSSRSLMTPYNEQFF

d_gene: NA
v_gene: TRBV12-3/TRBV12-4
j_gene: TRBJ2-6
abundance: NA
CDR3nt: TGTGCCAGCAGTTACGGCTGGAAACAATTATCTGGGGCCAACGTCCTGACTTTC
CDR3aa: CASSYGWKQLSGANVLTF

d_gene: NA
v_gene: TRBV29-1
j_gene: TRBJ1-1
abundance: many
CDR3nt: TGCAGCGTTACAGGGTCGACTGAAGCTTTCTTT
CDR3aa: CSVTGSTEAFF

d_gene: TRBD1
v_gene: TRBV6-5
j_gene: TRBJ1-6
abundance: many
CDR3nt: TGTGCCAGCAGCAGTGGACAGGTTGAGTATTCACCCCTCCACTTT
CDR3aa: CASSSGQVEYSPLHF

d_gene: NA
v_gene: TRBV12-3/TRBV12-4
j_gene: TRBJ1-2
abundance: many
CDR3nt: TGTGCCAGCAGGGATCAGGGATCGGCCTATGGCTACACCTTC
CDR3aa: CASRDQGSAYGYTF

d_gene: TRBD2
v_gene: TRBV20-1
j_gene: TRBJ2-3
abundance: many
CDR3nt: TGCAGTGCTAGAGAGCCGAGTGGGAGGGCCGGGGATACGCAGTATTTT
CDR3aa: CSAREPSGRAGDTQYF

d_gene: NA
v_gene: TRBV5-1
j_gene: TRBJ2-2
abundance: NA
CDR3nt: TGCGCCAGTACACCGGGACAATCGAACACCGGGGAGCTGTTTTTT
CDR3aa: CASTPGQSNTGELFF

d_gene: TRBD1
v_gene: TRBV2
j_gene: TRBJ1-1
abundance: many
CDR3nt: TGTGCCAGCAGCCAGGGGGGATGGAACACTGAAGCTTTCTTT
CDR3aa: CASSQGGWNTEAFF

d_gene: TRBD1
v_gene: TRBV5-1
j_gene: TRBJ2-6
abundance: NA
CDR3nt: TGCGCCAGCAGCTTGGAAAGCGGGACAGGGTCTGGGGCCAACGTCCTGACTTTC
CDR3aa: CASSLESGTGSGANVLTF

d_gene: TRBD2
v_gene: TRBV7-9
j_gene: TRBJ2-1
abundance: many
CDR3nt: TGTGCCAGCAGCGCACGAAGGGAGGGCCGGGACAATGAGCAGTTCTTC
CDR3aa: CASSARREGRDNEQFF

d_gene: NA
v_gene: TRBV12-3/TRBV12-4
j_gene: TRBJ2-3
abundance: many
CDR3nt: TGTGCCAGCAGTCGGCTCACAGATACGCAGTATTTT
CDR3aa: CASSRLTDTQYF

d_gene: NA
v_gene: TRBV3-1
j_gene: TRBJ2-3
abundance: many
CDR3nt: TGTGCCAGCAGCTCCTCGGACCTGAATACGCAGTATTTT
CDR3aa: CASSSSDLNTQYF

d_gene: NA
v_gene: TRBV20-1
j_gene: TRBJ2-3
abundance: many
CDR3nt: TGCAGTGCTAGAGACAGGGAAGGCACAGATACGCAGTATTTT
CDR3aa: CSARDREGTDTQYF

d_gene: NA
v_gene: TRBV27
j_gene: TRBJ2-2
abundance: NA
CDR3nt: TGTACCAGCAGTTTATCGAGGGGAACTTTCCTGAACACCGGGGAGCTGTTTTTT
CDR3aa: CTSSLSRGTFLNTGELFF

d_gene: NA
v_gene: TRBV7-9
j_gene: TRBJ1-4
abundance: many
CDR3nt: TGTGCCAGCAGCTTGCAGGCTCCCGGAGAAAAACTGTTTTTT
CDR3aa: CASSLQAPGEKLFF

d_gene: NA
v_gene: TRBV11-3
j_gene: TRBJ1-2
abundance: many
CDR3nt: TGTGCCAGCAGCGATGGACGTAGTAGGGGCTATGGCTACACCTTC
CDR3aa: CASSDGRSRGYGYTF

d_gene: TRBD1
v_gene: TRBV5-1
j_gene: TRBJ2-3
abundance: few
CDR3nt: TGCGCCAGCAGCCCGGGACAGGGTGGGGATACGCAGTATTTT
CDR3aa: CASSPGQGGDTQYF

d_gene: TRBD2
v_gene: TRBV20-1
j_gene: TRBJ2-1
abundance: many
CDR3nt: TGCAGTGCTATTCCGGGACTAGCCCCATATAGCTACAATGAGCAGTTCTTC
CDR3aa: CSAIPGLAPYSYNEQFF